This T cell receptor (beta chain) appears in the sequencing data of a study of T cell responses to AZD1222 COVID-19 vaccine. The repertoire was sequenced with immunoSEQ multiplex PCR; TCRdb's copy has only in-frame clones and lacks some. The sample contains around 84,000 clones, around 92% of which appear only once. The sequences come from peripheral blood, collected on day 0 of MenACWY control vaccination. The TCR was taken from an adult in good health.

The CDR3 is CASSPGDNQPQHF. Here the CDR3 DNA reads TGTGCCAGCAGCCCAGGGGACAATCAGCCCCAGCATTTT. The rearrangement links TRBV28 to TRBJ1-5, with D possibly being TRBD1 (6 bases). Germline V gene lookup returns CDR1 MDHEN and CDR2 SYDVKM. Trimming shortened V by 6 bases and J by 3 bases, and 9 bases separated the two germline ends. The CDR3 consists of 13 residues.